This paragraph covers one T cell receptor (beta chain) sequence. The antigen is not known. TCRdb reanalysed the reads using MiXCR and keeps one entry per CDR3 protein. This sample has approximately 990,000 distinct CDR3 sequences, with around 30% found just once. In germline, CDR1 is MNHEY, CDR2 SVGAGI. This CDR3 comprises 15 residues. V lost 4 bases and J lost 0, with 12 bases in between. The entry originates in a study of T cell repertoires in cytomegalovirus infection. Study information: It was the public TCR beta signatures that indicated both CMV infection and matching HLA type.

Findings and caveats of the study: Cumulated frequencies of public TCR beta families served to identify carriers of CMV plus the relevant HLA.

Sequences were derived from cultured CD8+ T cells from PBMCs, sampled from culture after CMV antigen stimulation. The rearrangement links TRBV6-5 to TRBJ1-1; D gene unclear. The receptor was derived from a human donor in good health (CMV status not recorded). Some clones in this sample may be carry-over from other donors' samples. CDR3 DNA: TGTGCCAGCAGTTTCTGGACGGGGATGAACACTGAAGCTTTCTTT. Residues: CASSFWTGMNTEAFF.